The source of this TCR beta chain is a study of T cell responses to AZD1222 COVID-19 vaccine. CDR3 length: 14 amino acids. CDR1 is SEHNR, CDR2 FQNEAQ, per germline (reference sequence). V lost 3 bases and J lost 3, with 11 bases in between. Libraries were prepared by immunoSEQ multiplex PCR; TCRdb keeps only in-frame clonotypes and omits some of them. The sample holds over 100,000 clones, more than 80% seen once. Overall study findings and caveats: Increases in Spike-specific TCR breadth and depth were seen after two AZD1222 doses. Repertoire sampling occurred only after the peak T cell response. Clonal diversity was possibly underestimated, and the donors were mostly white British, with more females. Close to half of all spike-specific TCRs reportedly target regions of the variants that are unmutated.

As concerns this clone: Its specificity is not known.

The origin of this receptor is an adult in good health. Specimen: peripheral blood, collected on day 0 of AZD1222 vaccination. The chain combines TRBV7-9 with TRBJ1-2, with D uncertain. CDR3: CASSFGVGDYGYTF. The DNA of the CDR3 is TGTGCCAGCAGCTTCGGGGTCGGGGACTATGGCTACACCTTC.